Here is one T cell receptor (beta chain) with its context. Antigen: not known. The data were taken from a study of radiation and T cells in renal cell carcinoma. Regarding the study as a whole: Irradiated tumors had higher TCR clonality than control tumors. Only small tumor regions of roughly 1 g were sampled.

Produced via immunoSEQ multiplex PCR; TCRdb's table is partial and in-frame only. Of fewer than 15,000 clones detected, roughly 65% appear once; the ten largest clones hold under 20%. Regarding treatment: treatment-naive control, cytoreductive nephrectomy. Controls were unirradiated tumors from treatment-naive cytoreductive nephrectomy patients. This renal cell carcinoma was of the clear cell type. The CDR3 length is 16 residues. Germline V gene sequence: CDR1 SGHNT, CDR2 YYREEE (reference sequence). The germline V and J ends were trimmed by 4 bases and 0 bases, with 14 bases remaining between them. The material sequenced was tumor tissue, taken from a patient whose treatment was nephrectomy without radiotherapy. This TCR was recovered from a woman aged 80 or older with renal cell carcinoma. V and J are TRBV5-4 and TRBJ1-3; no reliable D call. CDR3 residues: CASSPQVQSSGNTIYF. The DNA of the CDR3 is TGTGCCAGCAGCCCTCAGGTGCAGAGCTCTGGAAACACCATATATTTT.